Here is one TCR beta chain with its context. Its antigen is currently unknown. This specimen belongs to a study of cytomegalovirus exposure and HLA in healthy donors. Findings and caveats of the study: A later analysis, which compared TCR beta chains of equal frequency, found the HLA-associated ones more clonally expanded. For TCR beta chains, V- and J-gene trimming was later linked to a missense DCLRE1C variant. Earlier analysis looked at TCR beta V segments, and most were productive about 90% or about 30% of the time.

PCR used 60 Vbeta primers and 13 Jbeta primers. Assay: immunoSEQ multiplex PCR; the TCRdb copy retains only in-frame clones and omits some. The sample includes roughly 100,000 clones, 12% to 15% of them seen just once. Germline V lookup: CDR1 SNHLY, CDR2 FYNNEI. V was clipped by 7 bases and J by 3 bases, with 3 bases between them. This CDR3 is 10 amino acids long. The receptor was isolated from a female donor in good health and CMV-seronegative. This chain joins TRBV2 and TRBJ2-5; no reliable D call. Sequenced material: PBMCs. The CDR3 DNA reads TGTGCCAGCACCGAAGAGACCCAGTACTTC. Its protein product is CASTEETQYF.